What follows describes a single T cell receptor (beta chain). Some clones are missing from TCRdb's copy, which holds only in-frame ones; the method was immunoSEQ multiplex PCR. Of roughly 51,000 clones listed, around 86% are singletons. Germline V lookup: CDR1 LGHDT, CDR2 YNNKEL (reference sequence). The CDR3 has 16 amino acids. V was trimmed by 1 base and J by 4 bases, leaving 16 bases between them. This sample is drawn from a study of blood T cell repertoires in COVID-19. About the study: COVID-19 samples collected from the United States, Italy and Spain covered acute and convalescent phases.

Sequencing input: peripheral blood. The chain employs TRBV3-1 (or the pseudogene TRBV3-2) and TRBJ1-1; D not certain. The TCR comes from a woman aged 80 or over with acute or convalescent COVID-19. The CDR3 coding sequence is TGTGCCAGCAGCCAAGGTGGCGGCTCTAGTGGCACTGAAGCTTTCTTT. Protein product: CASSQGGGSSGTEAFF.